A selection of T cell receptor beta chains follows, all from one sample in a study of human T cells and chemical hapten exposure. One entry per CDR3 protein results from TCRdb running MiXCR on the RACE reads. This table holds fewer than 40,000 distinct CDR3 sequences, about 13% found once. This specimen consisted of whole blood, obtained in connection with sensitization to the hapten diphenylcyclopropenone (DPC). These receptors all stem from a woman aged 35 to 49 with alopecia areata. Some clones in this sample may be carry-over from other donors' samples. The CDR3 runs from the conserved cysteine through the conserved F or W. A D gene is named only where the DNA matches it firmly. A clone size is listed for some rows: how often the clone was seen (once, few, many), or a class if it is expanded.

TRBJ2-1,TRBV4-3,TRBD1,few,TGCGCCAGCAGTAACAGGGGAATAATATCCAATGAGCAGTTCTTC,CASSNRGIISNEQFF
TRBJ1-2,TRBV7-6,-,-,TGTGCCAGCAGCCCCGGCGGGGGCAGCTCTGGCTACACCTTC,CASSPGGGSSGYTF
TRBJ2-1,TRBV7-2,-,-,TGTGCCAGCAGCTTATTTGCCTTCCAAGATGAGCAGTTCTTC,CASSLFAFQDEQFF
TRBJ1-5,TRBV27,-,few,TGTGCCAGCAGTTTGTCAGGGGTGGGTCAGCCCCAGCATTTT,CASSLSGVGQPQHF
TRBJ2-5,TRBV10-1,-,few,TGCGCCAGCAGTGAGTCGGGAGAGACCCAGTACTTC,CASSESGETQYF
TRBJ2-5,TRBV7-2,-,few,TGTGCCAGCAGCCCCGGGACAATATTCCAAGAGACCCAGTACTTC,CASSPGTIFQETQYF
TRBJ2-3,TRBV7-7,-,-,TGTGCTACCCAGGCTAGCGGCACAGATACGCAGTATTTT,CATQASGTDTQYF
TRBJ2-3,TRBV11-2,-,many,TGTGCCAGCAGCTCCGGCTTTCGAGCGGGCACAGATACGCAGTATTTT,CASSSGFRAGTDTQYF
TRBJ2-3,TRBV4-1,-,few,TGCGCCAGCAGCCAAGATCTGGTAGGAGGACCGGATACGCAGTATTTT,CASSQDLVGGPDTQYF
TRBJ2-5,TRBV29-1,TRBD2,few,TGCAGCGTTGAAGAGGCGGGGGTACAAGAGACCCAGTACTTC,CSVEEAGVQETQYF
TRBJ2-1,TRBV7-6,-,few,TGTGCCAGCAGCCTCCATCCTAGCGACAGAGGGAATGAGCAGTTCTTC,CASSLHPSDRGNEQFF
TRBJ2-3,TRBV28,-,few,TGTGCCAGCAGTTCCTATACGCAGTATTTT,CASSSYTQYF
TRBJ2-1,TRBV19,-,many,TGTGCCAGTAGTATAGAGGGGCGTCAAGACAATGAGCAGTTCTTC,CASSIEGRQDNEQFF
TRBJ2-7,TRBV28,-,-,TGTGCCAGCACCGGAGGGGGGGCCTACGAGCAGTACTTC,CASTGGGAYEQYF
TRBJ1-4,TRBV5-6,TRBD1,many,TGTGCCAGCAGCGCCACCGGGACAGCTAATGAAAAACTGTTTTTT,CASSATGTANEKLFF
TRBJ1-2,TRBV28,TRBD1,-,TGTGCCAGCAGGCTCCCGACAGGGACGTATGGCTACACCTTC,CASRLPTGTYGYTF
TRBJ2-3,TRBV7-9,-,many,TGTGCCAGCAGCTTAGCGGAGGGTACAGATACGCAGTATTTT,CASSLAEGTDTQYF
TRBJ2-3,TRBV12-3/TRBV12-4,TRBD2,few,TGTGCCAGCAGTTGGGCCGGGACTAGCGGGGGGGTCACAGATACGCAGTATTTT,CASSWAGTSGGVTDTQYF
TRBJ1-6,TRBV12-3/TRBV12-4,TRBD1,many,TGTGCCAGCACTAAGACAGGGGTTAATTCACCCCTCCACTTT,CASTKTGVNSPLHF
TRBJ2-3,TRBV24-1,TRBD1,many,TGTGCCACCAGTGTCCCAGGACAGGGGGAGAATACGCAGTATTTT,CATSVPGQGENTQYF
TRBJ2-4,TRBV15,TRBD2,few,TGTGCCGTGGGACTAGAGTACACAGCCAAAAACATTCAGTACTTC,CAVGLEYTAKNIQYF
TRBJ2-5,TRBV6-5,TRBD2,many,TGTGCCAGCAGTTACTGGGGGGGGATGGAGACCCAGTACTTC,CASSYWGGMETQYF
TRBJ2-1,TRBV10-3,-,-,TGTACCATCAGCCCAGACTACTTTGAGCAGTTCTTC,CTISPDYFEQFF